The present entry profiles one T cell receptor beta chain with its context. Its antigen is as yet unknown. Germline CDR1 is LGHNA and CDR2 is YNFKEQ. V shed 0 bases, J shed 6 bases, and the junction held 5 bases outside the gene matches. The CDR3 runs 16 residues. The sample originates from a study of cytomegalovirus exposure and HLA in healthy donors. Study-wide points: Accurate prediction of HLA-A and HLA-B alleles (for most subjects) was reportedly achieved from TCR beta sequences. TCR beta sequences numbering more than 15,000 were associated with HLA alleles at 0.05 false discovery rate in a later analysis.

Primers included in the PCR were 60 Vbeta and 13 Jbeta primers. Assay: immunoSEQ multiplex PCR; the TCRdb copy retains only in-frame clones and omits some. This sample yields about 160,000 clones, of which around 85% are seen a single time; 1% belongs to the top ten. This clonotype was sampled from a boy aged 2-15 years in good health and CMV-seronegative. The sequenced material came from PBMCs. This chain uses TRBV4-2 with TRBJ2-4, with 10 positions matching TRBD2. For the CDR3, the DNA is TGTGCCAGCAGCCAAGACTGGCAGCGGGGGGGAAACATTCAGTACTTC. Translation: CASSQDWQRGGNIQYF.